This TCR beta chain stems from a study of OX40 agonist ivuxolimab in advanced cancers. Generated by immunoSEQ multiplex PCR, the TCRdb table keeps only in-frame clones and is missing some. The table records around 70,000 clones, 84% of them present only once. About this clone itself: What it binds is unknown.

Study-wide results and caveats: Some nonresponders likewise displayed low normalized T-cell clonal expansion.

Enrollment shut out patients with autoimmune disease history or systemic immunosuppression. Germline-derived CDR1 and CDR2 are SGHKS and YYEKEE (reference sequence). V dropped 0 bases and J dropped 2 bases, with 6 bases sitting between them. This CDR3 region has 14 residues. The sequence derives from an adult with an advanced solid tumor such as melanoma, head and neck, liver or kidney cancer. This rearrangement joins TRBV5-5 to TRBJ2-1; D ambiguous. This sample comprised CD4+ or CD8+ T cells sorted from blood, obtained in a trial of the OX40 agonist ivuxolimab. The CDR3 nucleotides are TGTGCCAGCAGCTTGGGTACCACCTACAATGAGCAGTTCTTC. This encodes CASSLGTTYNEQFF.